The present TCR beta chain was sequenced within a study of PD-L1 blockade in urothelial cancer (dated by TCRdb to the late 2010s). Broadly, across the study: Every patient began therapy in the mid-2010s and was given atezolizumab 1,200 mg intravenously every 3 weeks. About 85% of the roughly 29 patients were identified as males with urothelial cancer of bladder origin, and a prior smoking history was reported by 18 of 29 patients. Patients had an ECOG performance status of 0 or 1 and had received between 0 and 3 prior chemotherapy regimens. Blood samples were analyzed 3 weeks after the start of treatment (second dose) and 6 weeks after the start of treatment. A median of about 140,000 T cells and 65,000 to 90,000 unique TCRs was obtained from blood samples, and a median clonality of approximately 0.077 was observed. Somatic, immune and clinical correlates of response to PD-L1 blockade with atezolizumab in urothelial cancer were the focus of an exploratory multi-omic analysis. Pretreatment tumor samples, along with matched peripheral blood collected serially before and after atezolizumab treatment, underwent TCR sequencing. Durable clinical benefit was defined as a progression-free survival longer than 6 months, and TCR features were additionally tested against progression-free survival and overall survival. In the same patients, pretreatment tumors underwent whole exome sequencing and RNA sequencing in addition to TCR sequencing. Durable clinical benefit was achieved by nine patients and was not achieved by 20 patients. Pretreatment blood TCR-seq was available for fewer than 30 patients, at least one posttreatment blood collection was obtained for 24 patients, and tumor TCR-seq was available for 24 patients.

Synthetic TCR analog templates were spiked into each PCR to estimate absolute template abundance from read counts. The immunoSEQ assay used bias-controlled V and J gene primers to amplify TCRbeta CDR3 regions from genomic DNA. Sequencing of rearranged TCRbeta segments was performed at approximately 20X coverage. Turning to the authors' computational methods: Sequencing errors were corrected by clustering, and CDR3s were annotated against IMGT so that V, D and J genes could be assigned. Downstream analyses used only productive TCRbeta rearrangements, leaving out any out-of-frame or stop-codon sequences. Clonality was computed as one minus Shannon entropy normalized by the log of the number of unique productive sequences. Fisher's exact test with Benjamini-Hochberg correction, at a threshold of adjusted p below 0.01, was used to find clones that differed between time points or between blood and tumor. Held by TCRdb, this immuneACCESS table contains in-frame sequences only and omits some clones. Under half of the omission traces to an unresolved V gene where checked; the cause of the rest is unknown. From that table come the V and J calls and clone size; the DNA was used to work out D and trimming. This sample gives about 41,000 clones in total; 85% of them show up just once. 2.6% of the sample is held by the ten biggest clonotypes.

The label giving this sample's time point can be read as: peripheral blood 6 weeks after treatment start. The cohort included 29 patients with locally advanced or metastatic urothelial carcinoma who were treated at Memorial Sloan Kettering on a trial protocol. Peripheral blood mononuclear cells were collected pretreatment and during treatment, at between 1 and 8 total time points per patient. The Qiagen DNeasy Blood extraction kit was used to purify genomic DNA from total PBMCs and tumor samples. Collected pretreatment and during treatment, PBMCs were isolated and stored as previously described. The research as a whole found: Improved progression-free and overall survival was found to be associated with pretreatment peripheral blood TCR clonality below the median. Greater expansion of tumor-associated TCR clones in peripheral blood 3 weeks after the start of treatment was observed in patients with durable benefit (n of about 22, p = 0.022). Because the sample size was small (n = 29) and many of the analyses were exploratory, the results are meant to be hypothesis-generating.

The CDR3 runs 18 residues from the cysteine to the phenylalanine. The entry retains the CDR3 DNA only, 54 bases that are in frame from base 1. V trim: 0 bases; J trim: 1 base; unmatched bases: 5. The germline V gene specifies SGHRS as CDR1 and YFSETQ as CDR2. The table lists this clone with a few counts. The antigen this receptor binds is unknown. Per-nucleotide qualities are absent, and no much larger clonotype sits a single base away. Recombination connected TRBV5-1 to TRBJ2-2; TRBD2 matches 11 bases in the middle. The starting material was PBMCs, obtained around atezolizumab (anti-PD-L1) treatment. The TCR comes from a man between 65 and 85 years old with urothelial cancer. CDR3 protein: CASSLGLAGGLNTGELFF. The bases read TGCGCCAGCAGCTTGGGGCTAGCGGGAGGATTGAACACCGGGGAGCTGTTTTTT.